This T cell receptor beta chain was profiled in a study of shared clonotypes between healthy human individuals. Study findings and constraints: A generally larger estimated richness was seen in naive subsets than in memory subsets. Shared clonotypes across all four donors exceeded non-shared ones in generation probability.

V shed 5 bases and J 5 bases; nucleotides not matched to a gene: 11. The germline gives CDR1 SGDLS, CDR2 YYNGEE. The CDR3 extends over 16 amino acids. Assay used: immunoSEQ multiplex PCR; TCRdb lists only in-frame clones, some missing. The sample yields nearly 1,000,000 clones, 70% to 85% seen once. Only one count was recorded for this clone. Its antigen is unknown. This rearrangement joins TRBV9 to TRBJ2-2; 8 bases are shared with TRBD2. This TCR was recovered from a man between 18 and 29 years old in good health. Sequenced: memory CD4+ T cells sorted from blood. Subset defined: CD45RA-negative fraction. Written as DNA, the CDR3 is TGTGCCAGCAGTATGACGGGAGGGCCGGGTACCGGGGAGCTGTTTTTT. It is translated as CASSMTGGPGTGELFF.